These 18 T cell receptor beta chains originate from one sample sequenced in a study of CD8 T cells in Susac syndrome. Random hexamers were used to reverse transcribe an amount of roughly 0.5 to 1 ug RNA. TCRdb re-analysed the immunoSEQ multiplex PCR reads in MiXCR, keeping a single row per CDR3 protein. Counted here are under 200,000 distinct CDR3 sequences, around 96% occurring once; the ten biggest clones make up roughly 0.14%. Sequences were obtained from CD4+ T cells from PBMCs. The source is a human donor in good health.

The chain combines TRBV20-1 with TRBJ1-6, with D perhaps matching TRBD1 (6 bases). Trimming took 6 bases from V and 0 from J, leaving 21 bases between them. The germline CDR1 and CDR2 sequences are DFQATT and SNEGSKA (reference sequence). The CDR3 length is 18 residues. CDR3 DNA: TGCAGTGCACACCGGACAGTCATTCTGAGCTCCTATAATTCACCCCTCCACTTT. Amino acid sequence: CSAHRTVILSSYNSPLHF.

The chain combines TRBV2 with TRBJ1-2; D is possibly TRBD1 (5 bases). CDR1 SNHLY and CDR2 FYNNEI come from the germline V gene. This CDR3 spans 13 amino acids. Trimming stripped 6 bases from V and 7 bases from J, with 15 bases between. Written as DNA, the CDR3 is TGTGCCAGCAGGAACGGACACACTAGTGGCTACACCTTC. Its protein product is CASRNGHTSGYTF. The full variable domain, rest sourced from reference TRBV2 and TRBJ1-2, is EPEVTQTPSHQVTQMGQEVILRCVPISNHLYFYWYRQILGQKVEFLVSFYNNEISEKSEIFDDQFSVERPDGSNFTLKIRSTKLEDSAMYFCASRNGHTSGYTFGSGTRLTVV.

This rearrangement joins TRBV3-1 to TRBJ2-2; no clear D gene. V was shortened by 1 base and J by 1 base, with 4 bases between the two germline ends. Per the germline V gene, CDR1 is LGHDT and CDR2 is YNNKEL (reference sequence). The CDR3 spans 14 residues. The CDR3 sequence: CASSQALNTGELFF. The CDR3 coding sequence is TGTGCCAGCAGCCAAGCTTTGAACACCGGGGAGCTGTTTTTT.

The chain links TRBV9 to TRBJ2-1; D is unresolved. V dropped 0 bases and J dropped 4 bases, with 8 bases sitting between them. In germline, CDR1 is SGDLS, CDR2 YYNGEE. The CDR3 totals 14 residues. In DNA form, the CDR3 reads TGTGCCAGCAGCGTAGATGCCGGATACAATGAGCAGTTCTTC. Translating it yields CASSVDAGYNEQFF.

There are a few counts of this clonotype. The chain combines TRBV12-3 or TRBV12-4 with TRBJ2-5; D might be TRBD1 (5 bases). Trimming left V 4 bases short and J 2 bases short, with 11 bases between. This CDR3 is built from 14 residues. CDR3 coding DNA: TGTGCCAGCAGTTCTTCACACAGGCAAGAGACCCAGTACTTC. Translating gives CASSSSHRQETQYF.

This chain joins TRBV9 and TRBJ2-1; 11 bases are a match to TRBD2. Germline V CDR1 and CDR2: SGDLS, YYNGEE. CDR3 size: 18 residues. Germline trimming cut 4 bases from V and 3 bases from J; bases unmatched to any gene: 12. The CDR3 protein is CASSSRGSGGANYNEQFF. In nucleotides, the CDR3 is TGTGCCAGCAGCTCCCGGGGTAGCGGGGGGGCCAACTACAATGAGCAGTTCTTC. Supplemented by reference TRBV9 and TRBJ2-1, the full variable domain reads DSGVTQTPKHLITATGQRVTLRCSPRSGDLSVYWYQQSLDQGLQFLIQYYNGEERAKGNILERFSAQQFPDLHSELNLSSLELGDSALYFCASSSRGSGGANYNEQFFGPGTRLTVL.

This clonotype is a singleton in its sample. V gene TRBV3-1 combines with J gene TRBJ1-3; 7 bases match TRBD1. The V segment lost 4 bases and the J segment 0 bases; nucleotides outside the gene matches: 3. The CDR3 loop spans 15 amino acids. From germline, CDR1 is LGHDT and CDR2 YNNKEL (reference sequence). CDR3 residues: CASSPWTGSGNTIYF. CDR3 in DNA: TGTGCCAGCAGCCCGTGGACAGGCTCTGGAAACACCATATATTTT. Complete variable domain (other parts from reference TRBV3-1 and TRBJ1-3): DTAVSQTPKYLVTQMGNDKSIKCEQNLGHDTMYWYKQDSKKFLKIMFSYNNKELIINETVPNRFSPKSPDKAHLNLHINSLELGDSAVYFCASSPWTGSGNTIYFGEGSWLTVV.

CDR3 sequence: CASSPQPGQGALGYTF. The CDR3 region has the DNA TGTGCCAGCAGCCCTCAACCGGGACAGGGGGCTCTTGGCTACACCTTC. The rearrangement joins TRBV11-1 to TRBJ1-2; 12 bases are shared with TRBD1. Germline assignment: CDR1 SGHAT and CDR2 FQDESV (reference sequence). V trimming: 5 bases; J trimming: 7 bases; junction bases outside the gene matches: 11. CDR3 length: 16 amino acids.

The chain uses TRBV16 and TRBJ2-7, with D perhaps TRBD1 (5 bases). Germline CDR1 reads KGHSY; CDR2 reads FQNENV. V was clipped by 5 bases and J by 5 bases, with 10 bases between them. This CDR3 has 12 amino acids. The CDR3 sequence is CASSYRQNEQYF. DNA of the CDR3: TGTGCCAGCAGCTATCGACAGAACGAGCAGTACTTC.

The gene calls are TRBV4-3 and TRBJ2-1; no definite D call. Germline V CDR1 and CDR2: LGHNA, YSLEER. The ends were cut back, 0 bases at V and 8 bases at J, with 11 bases in the middle. CDR3 size: 14 residues. DNA of the CDR3: TGCGCCAGCAGCCAAGATTTCCCTATCGATGAGCAGTTCTTC. Protein: CASSQDFPIDEQFF.

V and J are TRBV5-4 and TRBJ2-5; 7 positions match TRBD1. From germline, CDR1 is SGHNT and CDR2 YYREEE (reference sequence). The trim removed 3 bases at V and 4 bases at J, leaving 9 bases unmatched. The CDR3 extends over 15 amino acids. The CDR3 region is CASSSRQGNGETQYF. Here the CDR3 DNA reads TGTGCCAGCAGCTCTCGACAGGGCAACGGAGAGACCCAGTACTTC. Drawing the rest from reference TRBV5-4 and TRBJ2-5, the complete variable domain is ETGVTQSPTHLIKTRGQQVTLRCSSQSGHNTVSWYQQALGQGPQFIFQYYREEENGRGNFPPRFSGLQFPNYSSELNVNALELDDSALYLCASSSRQGNGETQYFGPGTRLLVL.

The chain is built from TRBV3-1 and TRBJ2-3; D perhaps matches TRBD2 (7 bases). The CDR3 is 16 residues long. V gave up 1 base and J gave up 9 bases, with 20 bases separating them. Germline lookup yields CDR1 LGHDT and CDR2 YNNKEL (reference sequence). The CDR3 nucleotides read TGTGCCAGCAGCCAAGCAGGAGGGGGGGAGTACGGAACGCAGTATTTT. It specifies CASSQAGGGEYGTQYF.

The chain combines TRBV20-1 with TRBJ1-4; D unclear. The CDR3 contains 11 residues. Trimming removed 5 bases at V and 8 bases at J, with 9 bases between. Germline V gene sequence: CDR1 DFQATT, CDR2 SNEGSKA (reference sequence). CDR3 in amino acids: CSALAWEKLFF. Written as DNA, the CDR3 is TGCAGTGCTCTAGCGTGGGAAAAACTGTTTTTT.

Here the CDR3 DNA reads TGCAGTGCTCAGATGGTGGGCCGCAGGGATCAGCCCCAGCATTTT. Residues: CSAQMVGRRDQPQHF. J is TRBJ1-5 and V is TRBV20-1, with TRBD1 as a possible D gene (5 bases). The CDR3 contains 15 residues. V shed 5 bases and J shed 5 bases, with 19 bases lying between them. Per the germline V gene, CDR1 is DFQATT and CDR2 is SNEGSKA (reference sequence).

J is TRBJ2-6 and V is TRBV20-1; D not resolved. The CDR3 has 10 amino acids. Germline CDR1 DFQATT, CDR2 SNEGSKA (reference sequence). V dropped 3 bases and J dropped 6 bases, with 0 bases sitting between them. The CDR3 DNA reads TGCAGTGCTAGGGCCAACGTCCTGACTTTC. This gives the protein CSARANVLTF.

The V gene is TRBV20-1, the J gene TRBJ2-3, with 8 bases matching TRBD2. The CDR3 contains 15 residues. Germline V gene lookup returns CDR1 DFQATT and CDR2 SNEGSKA (reference sequence). V lost 0 bases, J lost 9 bases, and 11 bases stayed unmatched. The CDR3 DNA reads as TGCAGTGCTAGAGACCCCCGGGGGGGCCTCGGGACGCAGTATTTT. The encoded protein is CSARDPRGGLGTQYF.

The genes are TRBV18 and TRBJ2-7; TRBD1 or TRBD2 may be the D gene (5 bases each). V was cut by 3 bases and J by 6 bases, with 12 bases left in between. This CDR3 is built from 13 residues. Germline V gene data show CDR1 as KGHSH and CDR2 as LQKENI. CDR3 nucleotide sequence: TGTGCCAGCTCACCTTCCGATGGGGGCGAGCAGTACTTC. The encoded protein is CASSPSDGGEQYF.

The chain joins TRBV20-1 to TRBJ1-5, with unresolved D. V shed 1 base and J shed 1 base, with 8 bases lying between them. Per the germline V gene, CDR1 is DFQATT and CDR2 is SNEGSKA (reference sequence). The length of the CDR3 is 14 residues. The CDR3: CSARVPASNQPQHF. The CDR3 nucleotides read TGCAGTGCTAGAGTCCCCGCGAGCAATCAGCCCCAGCATTTT.